This T cell receptor beta chain is from a study of T-cell memory formation after mild COVID-19 (dated by TCRdb to the early 2020s). General notes on the study: TCR sequence clusters from the two donors were largely donor specific. In a couple of donors, T-cell clones that expanded and contracted after mild COVID-19 were tracked by sequencing TCRalpha and TCRbeta repertoires over time. Two young, previously healthy adult volunteers made up the cohort, one male and one female. What the research found in general, with its limitations: Only a couple of mild cases were covered in the study, and larger cohorts including severe cases with pre-infection samples were considered necessary. SARS-CoV-2 specificity was not confirmed for the second-wave clones peaking on day 37. The detection of some responding clones in pre-infection memory suggests that pre-existing cross-reactive memory T cells joined the SARS-CoV-2 response. Contracting CD4+ clones were found mainly in CM and EM memory subsets, while CD8+ clones were enriched in EMRA. Balanced CD4/CD8 phenotypes were observed for clones contracting from day 15 to 85, whereas a bias towards CD4+ was observed for a second wave of clones expanding from day 15 to 37.

TCRdb lists the instrument as Illumina NovaSeq 6000. TCRalpha and TCRbeta cDNA libraries were constructed by 5'RACE with constant-segment primers, with sample barcodes and unique molecular identifiers being introduced. Trizol reagent was used to extract RNA from every sample. Library amplification was performed in two PCR steps, and a second sample barcode and Illumina TruSeq adapters were introduced in the second step. The libraries were sequenced on an Illumina NovaSeq using 2 x 150 bp paired-end reads. The study's own analysis went as follows. The reads were demultiplexed and collapsed into UMI-guided consensus sequences using migec v1.2.7. Using mixcr v2.1.11, UMI consensuses were aligned to TRA and TRB V and J templates and then assembled into clonotypes. Expanded or contracted clonotypes were those called significant by both edgeR and NoisET, with noise models trained on biological replicates. For edgeR calls, the thresholds were a false discovery rate-adjusted p below 0.01 and a log2 fold-change of 1. As an exploratory analysis of dynamics, PCA with hierarchical clustering was applied to max-normalized trajectories of the 1000 most abundant clonotypes. The CD4 or CD8 phenotype of responding clones was assigned using the separately sequenced CD4+ and CD8+ repertoires. The public sequencing data were trimmed at Q25 with fastp and processed into clonotypes with MiXCR by TCRdb, which kept only in-frame beta chains. Entries are consolidated by CDR3 protein sequence, retaining the most common genes and DNA. The V and J calls and clone size come from TCRdb's table, not from the authors' own analysis. The sample has 30,000 to 35,000 distinct CDR3 sequences on record, just under 8% of them singletons. In total, the top ten clones hold around 28% of the sample.

PBMCs were isolated by Ficoll-Paque density gradient centrifugation. The CDR1 and CDR2 encoded by the germline V gene are SGDLS and YYNGEE. A distance of 19 bases separates the germline ends of V and J, which lose 4 bases and 0 bases respectively. The CDR3 goes from the cysteine to the phenylalanine over 17 residues. Left in the record is the CDR3 DNA by itself, 51 bases read in frame from the first base. This clonotype came up many times. Its antigen target is currently unknown. There are no base qualities to consult, and no much larger clone falls within one base. The sample was PBMCs or a T cell subset sorted from them (not recorded which). The chain uses TRBV9 and TRBJ1-1; a confident D gene designation cannot be given. The TCR sequence derives from a man between 18 and 29 years old who had mild COVID-19 (a few samples of this study predate the infection). The sample titles of this study are shuffled in the database, so cell type and time point are left out; the donor was told from shared clones. The DNA sequence is as follows: TGTGCCAGCAGCCCCCAGGTAGGGATGGGAATGAACACTGAAGCTTTCTTT. Its protein reads: CASSPQVGMGMNTEAFF.